This T cell receptor beta chain was observed in a study of T-cell reconstitution after alpha-beta-depleted transplantation in children. Library preparation (for TCRbeta) was performed with unique molecular identifiers. TCRdb re-called the PCR reads with MiXCR, one entry per CDR3 protein. The table records 580,000 or so distinct CDR3 sequences, 20% to 25% of them present only once. The sample holds a few counts of this clonotype. The antigen remains undetermined. Study findings and constraints: Several hundred expanded graft clones reportedly were the source of alpha-beta T cells about two months after transplant.

The V and J ends lost 6 bases and 3 bases respectively, with 14 bases between them. This CDR3 comprises 14 residues. Source: PBMCs, mostly from graft donor cells, taken 360 days after TCRalphabeta/CD19-depleted stem cell transplant. This receptor was obtained from a boy in the first two years of life who had a stem cell transplant for acute myeloid leukemia, so the T cells may come from the graft donor. The chain has TRBV12-3 or TRBV12-4 and TRBJ2-5; D possibly corresponds to TRBD1 (6 bases). DNA of the CDR3: TGTGCCAGCAGAATCACAGGGTTCGAAGAGACCCAGTACTTC. This sequence encodes CASRITGFEETQYF.